The T cell receptor (beta chain) under discussion was sequenced for a study of response to subunit inactivated influenza vaccine. General observations from the study: Authors suggested seasonal influenza vaccinations each recruit few new T cells.

Of note for this clonotype: The antigen remains undetermined.

TCRdb passed the RT-PCR reads through MiXCR, listing each CDR3 protein once. The repertoire includes more than 400,000 distinct CDR3 sequences, about 10% of them detected once, and around 12% sits in the top ten. The germline V gene has CDR1 DFQATT and CDR2 SNEGSKA (reference sequence). Trimming left V 6 bases short and J 8 bases short, with 11 bases between. This CDR3 spans 11 amino acids. The sequenced sample was PBMCs from blood, obtained 45 days after vaccination. J is TRBJ2-1 and V is TRBV20-1; possibly TRBD2 for D (5 bases). The TCR sequence derives from a man between 50 and 59 years old who received an inactivated influenza vaccine. DNA for the CDR3: TGCAGTGCAGCACTAGTAGATGAGCAGTTCTTC. As protein: CSAALVDEQFF.